This TCR beta chain was captured by sequencing in a study of blood T cell repertoires in COVID-19. Across the study: Sources were T cells, B-cell-depleted T cells, or PBMCs; the material itself was cDNA or gDNA.

The table came from immunoSEQ multiplex PCR; TCRdb's copy has only in-frame clones and leaves some out. The sample lists about 240,000 clones, approximately 87% occurring once. The sample was peripheral blood. The sequence was collected from a man between 60 and 70 years old with acute or convalescent COVID-19.

The CDR3 sequence is CASSRRQGDNSPLHF. The CDR3 DNA reads TGTGCCAGTAGTAGGCGACAGGGCGATAATTCACCCCTCCACTTT. The chain recombines TRBV19 with TRBJ1-6; 7 bases map to TRBD1. This CDR3 contains 15 residues. V shed 4 bases and J 5 bases; nucleotides not matched to a gene: 5. Germline lookup yields CDR1 LNHDA and CDR2 SQIVND (reference sequence).